These 10 T cell receptor beta chains were sequenced from one sample in a study of PD-1 blockade in classical Hodgkin lymphoma. Profiling relied on immunoSEQ multiplex PCR, and the TCRdb table lists in-frame clones only, not all of them. The table has some 150,000 clones, approximately 72% seen once; the top ten hold roughly 10%. Every one of the patients relapsed after autologous stem cell transplantation (brentuximab vedotin exposure was variable). The source was peripheral blood mononuclear cells (PBMCs), collected before the second cycle of nivolumab. These receptor sequences come from a human donor with classical Hodgkin lymphoma.

The chain couples TRBV5-1 to TRBJ2-7, with D perhaps matching TRBD1 (6 bases). Trimming pared 6 bases from V and 3 bases from J, leaving 22 bases between. CDR1 and CDR2 from the germline V gene are SGHRS and YFSETQ. CDR3 length: 16 residues. The CDR3 is CASKLDPGTLGYEQYF. CDR3 DNA: TGCGCCAGCAAGTTAGACCCGGGGACATTGGGCTACGAGCAGTACTTC.

V gene TRBV5-1 combines with J gene TRBJ2-3, with 8 nucleotides matching TRBD2. The CDR3 is 15 residues long. With V trimmed by 0 bases and J by 5 bases, 5 bases remained unmatched. From germline, CDR1 is SGHRS and CDR2 YFSETQ. The CDR3: CASSLVRGAVDTQYF. Here the CDR3 DNA reads TGCGCCAGCAGCTTGGTGCGGGGGGCGGTAGATACGCAGTATTTT.

The V and J genes are TRBV19 and TRBJ2-1; weak D call: TRBD2 (5 bases). From germline, CDR1 is LNHDA and CDR2 SQIVND (reference sequence). There are 13 residues in the CDR3. The V and J ends lost 4 bases and 7 bases respectively, with 11 bases between them. DNA of the CDR3: TGTGCCAGTAGTACCAAACTAGTGAATGAGCAGTTCTTC. Translating gives CASSTKLVNEQFF.

The chain links TRBV7-2 to TRBJ1-1; maybe TRBD1 (5 bases). This CDR3 spans 16 amino acids. The ends were cut back, 0 bases at V and 1 base at J, with 12 bases in the middle. CDR1 and CDR2 from the germline V gene are SGHTA and FQGNSA. CDR3 in DNA: TGTGCCAGCAGCTTAGCCGTGGGGCGGTCGAACACTGAAGCTTTCTTT. It is translated as CASSLAVGRSNTEAFF.

This clone was detected only a few times. The J gene is TRBJ1-4, the V gene TRBV9; D not resolved. V was shortened by 1 base and J by 4 bases, with 8 bases between the two germline ends. CDR3 length: 14 amino acids. In germline, CDR1 is SGDLS, CDR2 YYNGEE. The CDR3 DNA reads TGTGCCAGCAGCGTAAATCCCCTTAATGAAAAACTGTTTTTT. Its translation: CASSVNPLNEKLFF.

This sequence joins TRBV18 and TRBJ1-1; D perhaps matches TRBD1 (5 bases). This CDR3 contains 15 residues. Germline CDR1 KGHSH, CDR2 LQKENI. Trimming stripped 3 bases from V and 1 base from J, with 12 bases between. CDR3 protein: CASSPVPGENTEAFF. The CDR3, as DNA: TGTGCCAGCTCACCCGTTCCGGGGGAGAACACTGAAGCTTTCTTT.

This clone has only one observation. The V and J genes are TRBV5-8 and TRBJ2-5; D not resolved. Germline-derived CDR1 and CDR2 are SGHTS and YDEGEE. The CDR3 loop spans 15 amino acids. Deletions cut 0 bases from V and 0 bases from J, with 9 bases between. This CDR3 reads CASSLGQKYQETQYF. As DNA, the CDR3 is TGTGCCAGCAGCTTGGGGCAGAAGTACCAAGAGACCCAGTACTTC. The entire variable domain, with the rest obtained from reference TRBV5-8 and TRBJ2-5, is as follows: EAGVTQSPTHLIKTRGQQATLRCSPISGHTSVYWYQQALGLGLQFLLWYDEGEERNRGNFPPRFSGRQFPNYSSELNVNALELEDSALYLCASSLGQKYQETQYFGPGTRLLVL.

The V gene is TRBV18, the J gene TRBJ2-5, with D unresolved. CDR3 length: 12 residues. CDR1 and CDR2 from the germline V gene are KGHSH and LQKENI. Deletions cut 1 base from V and 5 bases from J, with 5 bases between. The CDR3 spells CASSPLTETQYF. As DNA, the CDR3 is TGTGCCAGCTCACCACTGACGGAGACCCAGTACTTC.

The rearrangement links TRBV28 to TRBJ1-2; 7 nucleotides agree with TRBD1. The CDR3 runs to 15 residues. V dropped 5 bases and J dropped 4; count of bases not matched to a gene: 10. In germline, CDR1 is MDHEN, CDR2 SYDVKM. The CDR3 reads CASSLMEQGTYGYTF. The DNA for the CDR3 is TGTGCCAGCAGTCTTATGGAACAGGGGACCTATGGCTACACCTTC.

This rearrangement joins TRBV6-1 to TRBJ1-1; D unclear. The germline V gene encodes CDR1 MNHNS and CDR2 SASEGT. This CDR3 is built from 13 residues. The V gene lost 4 bases and the J gene lost 1 base, with 7 bases spanning the gap. CDR3 sequence reads: CASSAVQNTEAFF. For the CDR3, the DNA is TGTGCCAGCAGTGCGGTCCAGAACACTGAAGCTTTCTTT.